These 11 T cell receptor beta chains share one sample of origin, sequenced in a study of regulatory T cells in long-lasting Graves disease listed by TCRdb under 2021. Library construction relied on multiplex PCR. Sequenced using an Illumina HiSeq 4000. CDR3 regions were amplified by Arm-PCR with iRepertoire HTBI primers to construct TCR beta libraries. TCRdb's own reprocessing of the public reads used fastp at Q25 and MiXCR and kept productive beta chains. CDR3 protein duplicates are merged, each entry listing the most common genes and DNA. This sample comprises roughly 300,000 distinct CDR3 sequences, around 23% of them detected only once. The ten largest clonotypes hold about 56% of the sample. This sample's time point label indicates: persistent/refractory GD, antithyroid drugs over 5 years with positive TRAb. RNA was extracted from PBMCs in TRIzol for both TCR sequencing and RNA sequencing. The sequenced sample was peripheral blood mononuclear cells (PBMCs), obtained when the disease was refractory, from a patient treated with antithyroid drugs. The receptors come from a female donor with Graves disease.

The chain employs TRBV6-1 and TRBJ2-7; 9 bases are a match to TRBD2. The junction had 12 bases not matched to a gene; V was cut back by 6 bases and J by 6 bases. Germline V gene data show CDR1 as MNHNS and CDR2 as SASEGT. This CDR3 contains 15 residues. The CDR3 sequence: CASSHRSSGTPEQYF. The CDR3 bases are TGTGCCAGCAGCCACCGTTCTAGCGGGACTCCCGAGCAGTACTTC.

In its sample, this clonotype was seen once. The V call is TRBV7-2, the J call TRBJ2-2; D unclear. The germline CDR1 and CDR2 sequences are SGHTA and FQGNSA. The CDR3 has 15 residues. V shed 2 bases and J shed 2 bases, with 9 bases lying between them. The CDR3 is CASSLNRRNTGELFF. The CDR3 DNA reads as TGTGCCAGCAGCTTAAATCGGAGAAACACCGGGGAGCTGTTTTTT.

Details on this clonotype: A much larger clone differs by one base, so this may be a read error. The J gene is TRBJ2-6, the V gene TRBV2; D possibly corresponds to TRBD1 (5 bases). CDR3 length: 17 residues. The ends were cut back, 1 base at V and 3 bases at J, with 13 bases in the middle. In germline, CDR1 is SNHLY, CDR2 FYNNEI. Here the CDR3 DNA reads TGTGCCAGCAGTGAAGTATCAGGGATGCGTGGGGCCAACGTCCTGACTTTC. It codes for CASSEVSGMRGANVLTF.

The CDR3 reads CASSIAGPASSEKLFF. The DNA of the CDR3 is TGTGCCAGTAGTATCGCAGGGCCCGCCAGTTCTGAAAAACTGTTTTTT. The rearrangement uses TRBV19 and TRBJ1-4, with a tentative D call TRBD1 (5 bases). V lost 3 bases to trimming and J lost 7 bases, with 18 bases between them. This CDR3 contains 16 residues. CDR1 is LNHDA and CDR2 is SQIVND in the germline V gene (reference sequence).

The genes are TRBV20-1 and TRBJ2-7; D is perhaps TRBD2 (7 bases). V gave up 1 base and J gave up 7 bases, with 20 bases separating them. Per germline, CDR1 DFQATT and CDR2 SNEGSKA (reference sequence). The CDR3 consists of 15 residues. CDR3 amino acids: CSARVVGGDSREQYF. CDR3 in DNA: TGCAGTGCTAGAGTGGTAGGGGGGGACTCTCGGGAGCAGTACTTC.

On this clonotype: The junction does not match germline at one end; this may be a read error. The rearrangement uses TRBV6-1 and TRBJ2-5, with D possibly being TRBD1 (5 bases). The CDR3 has 14 residues. The V gene's germline CDR1 is MNHNS and CDR2 SASEGT. The CDR3 DNA is TGTGCCAGCAGAGCCGACAGTAACCAAAAGACCCAGTACTTC. Its protein is CASRADSNQKTQYF.

The J gene is TRBJ1-5, the V gene TRBV20-1; tentatively, D is TRBD1 (5 bases). V lost 3 bases and J 2 bases, leaving 17 bases between the germline ends. The CDR3 length is 16 residues. CDR1 is DFQATT, CDR2 SNEGSKA, per germline (reference sequence). The CDR3 loop reads CSARGVKGAGNQPQHF. The DNA for the CDR3 is TGCAGTGCTAGGGGGGTGAAAGGGGCCGGCAATCAGCCCCAGCATTTT.

Many counts were recorded for this clonotype. V usage is TRBV2 and J usage is TRBJ1-1, with TRBD1 as a possible D gene (5 bases). The CDR3 runs to 14 residues. Trimming took off 4 bases at V and 3 bases at J, with 12 bases between the two ends. Germline V gives CDR1 SNHLY, CDR2 FYNNEI. CDR3 protein: CASSGRWGDTEAFF. CDR3 DNA: TGTGCCAGCAGTGGACGGTGGGGGGACACTGAAGCTTTCTTT.

This clonotype was detected a few times. The V call is TRBV19, the J call TRBJ1-2; D is perhaps TRBD1 (5 bases). Germline lookup yields CDR1 LNHDA and CDR2 SQIVND (reference sequence). V shed 5 bases and J shed 5 bases, with 15 bases lying between them. There are 14 residues in the CDR3. DNA for the CDR3: TGTGCCAGTAGTTCGACAGCGGAATTTTATGGCTACACCTTC. Residues: CASSSTAEFYGYTF.

A note on this clonotype: Given a far larger clone just one base away, this is likely a sequencing read error. The V call is TRBV11-2, the J call TRBJ2-5, with D uncertain. Germline values: CDR1 SGHAT, CDR2 FQNNGV. The CDR3 contains 13 residues. V was pared by 4 bases and J by 3 bases, with 9 bases between. CDR3 sequence (DNA): TGTGCCAGCAGCTCGGACCCAAAAGAGACCCAGTACTTC. Its translation is CASSSDPKETQYF.

V usage is TRBV20-1 and J usage is TRBJ2-6; the match to TRBD2 covers 7 bases. Germline loops: CDR1 DFQATT, CDR2 SNEGSKA (reference sequence). This CDR3 has 18 amino acids. V dropped 0 bases and J dropped 0; count of bases not matched to a gene: 8. This CDR3 is CSARDGGGLISGANVLTF. The CDR3 DNA reads as TGCAGTGCTAGAGATGGGGGGGGTTTGATCTCTGGGGCCAACGTCCTGACTTTC.